This section outlines one T cell receptor (beta chain) sequence together with its context. The source of the sample is a study of blood T cell repertoires in COVID-19. About the study: Material from acute and convalescent COVID-19 was sourced from the United States, Italy and Spain. T cells, B-cell-depleted T cells, or PBMCs supplied cDNA or gDNA.

In the original workflow: Counts of nucleated cells, estimated from reference gene primer amplification, were obtained. The repertoire was sequenced with immunoSEQ multiplex PCR; TCRdb's copy has only in-frame clones and lacks some. Clone size and the V and J calls come from that table; the DNA yielded D and trimming. The sample consists of 270,000 or so clones, approximately 84% of them appearing once. The CDR3 consists of 18 residues. Germline V gene data show CDR1 as ENHRY and CDR2 as SYGVKD. With V trimmed by 1 base and J by 2 bases, 12 bases remained unmatched. Specimen: peripheral blood. The receptor's source is a human donor in a cohort sampled during active COVID-19. This chain joins TRBV10-3 and TRBJ1-2, with TRBD1 identical over 8 bases. CDR3 residues: CAISEFPTGARANYGYTF. DNA for the CDR3: TGTGCCATCAGTGAGTTCCCGACAGGGGCGAGAGCCAACTATGGCTACACCTTC.